The T cell receptor (beta chain) described here comes from a study of blood T cell repertoires in COVID-19. Study-wide background: From the United States, Italy and Spain came samples of acute and convalescent COVID-19. Nucleic acid was either cDNA or gDNA, and it came from T cells, B-cell-depleted T cells, or PBMCs.

CDR3 size: 17 residues. Trimming took off 5 bases at V and 1 base at J, with 19 bases between the two ends. Germline V gives CDR1 SEHNR, CDR2 FQNEAQ (reference sequence). In the original workflow: Scientists estimated how many nucleated cells there were by amplifying reference gene primers. Clones were sequenced by immunoSEQ multiplex PCR, and TCRdb holds only the in-frame ones, with some missing. From that table come the V and J calls and clone size; the DNA was used to work out D and trimming. Of nearly 60,000 clones in the sample, nearly 90% were seen once. Sequencing was performed on peripheral blood. The receptor comes from a man aged 60 to 69 with active COVID-19. V is TRBV7-9 and J is TRBJ2-3; tentative D call: TRBD2 (5 bases). The CDR3 reads CASSPSRPEGGTDTQYF. In DNA form, the CDR3 reads TGTGCCAGCAGCCCTTCCCGGCCCGAGGGTGGCACAGATACGCAGTATTTT.